This TCR beta chain is drawn from a study of CD8+ T cells in alopecia areata. Study details: Treatment of the treated patients consisted of oral tofacitinib, 5 to 10 mg twice daily. A 6-month period off drug followed tofacitinib, which lasted 6 to 18 months. The study, taken as a whole, reports: Elevated clonality characterized lesional scalp relative to normal scalp, particularly in alopecia totalis/universalis.

Alopecia areata patients gave lesional scalp punch biopsies and peripheral blood samples. Extracted RNA was reverse transcribed into cDNA, the sequencing template. Method: immunoSEQ multiplex PCR; TCRdb's copy keeps in-frame clones and lacks some. Among approximately 180,000 clones, 59% were seen once, and the ten largest hold about 15%. Regarding this clone: As yet, its antigen is unknown.

V lost 5 bases and J lost 13, with 17 bases in between. Germline values: CDR1 SQVTM, CDR2 ANQGSEA. The CDR3 sequence is 11 residues long. The clonotype originates from a human donor with alopecia areata. This chain links TRBV29-1 with TRBJ1-1, with D perhaps matching TRBD1 (5 bases). The sequences come from CD4+ T cells sorted from blood, collected at week 0. The CDR3 DNA follows: TGCAGCGTTTCCGTTCGGGACGACGGTTTCTTT. It encodes CSVSVRDDGFF.